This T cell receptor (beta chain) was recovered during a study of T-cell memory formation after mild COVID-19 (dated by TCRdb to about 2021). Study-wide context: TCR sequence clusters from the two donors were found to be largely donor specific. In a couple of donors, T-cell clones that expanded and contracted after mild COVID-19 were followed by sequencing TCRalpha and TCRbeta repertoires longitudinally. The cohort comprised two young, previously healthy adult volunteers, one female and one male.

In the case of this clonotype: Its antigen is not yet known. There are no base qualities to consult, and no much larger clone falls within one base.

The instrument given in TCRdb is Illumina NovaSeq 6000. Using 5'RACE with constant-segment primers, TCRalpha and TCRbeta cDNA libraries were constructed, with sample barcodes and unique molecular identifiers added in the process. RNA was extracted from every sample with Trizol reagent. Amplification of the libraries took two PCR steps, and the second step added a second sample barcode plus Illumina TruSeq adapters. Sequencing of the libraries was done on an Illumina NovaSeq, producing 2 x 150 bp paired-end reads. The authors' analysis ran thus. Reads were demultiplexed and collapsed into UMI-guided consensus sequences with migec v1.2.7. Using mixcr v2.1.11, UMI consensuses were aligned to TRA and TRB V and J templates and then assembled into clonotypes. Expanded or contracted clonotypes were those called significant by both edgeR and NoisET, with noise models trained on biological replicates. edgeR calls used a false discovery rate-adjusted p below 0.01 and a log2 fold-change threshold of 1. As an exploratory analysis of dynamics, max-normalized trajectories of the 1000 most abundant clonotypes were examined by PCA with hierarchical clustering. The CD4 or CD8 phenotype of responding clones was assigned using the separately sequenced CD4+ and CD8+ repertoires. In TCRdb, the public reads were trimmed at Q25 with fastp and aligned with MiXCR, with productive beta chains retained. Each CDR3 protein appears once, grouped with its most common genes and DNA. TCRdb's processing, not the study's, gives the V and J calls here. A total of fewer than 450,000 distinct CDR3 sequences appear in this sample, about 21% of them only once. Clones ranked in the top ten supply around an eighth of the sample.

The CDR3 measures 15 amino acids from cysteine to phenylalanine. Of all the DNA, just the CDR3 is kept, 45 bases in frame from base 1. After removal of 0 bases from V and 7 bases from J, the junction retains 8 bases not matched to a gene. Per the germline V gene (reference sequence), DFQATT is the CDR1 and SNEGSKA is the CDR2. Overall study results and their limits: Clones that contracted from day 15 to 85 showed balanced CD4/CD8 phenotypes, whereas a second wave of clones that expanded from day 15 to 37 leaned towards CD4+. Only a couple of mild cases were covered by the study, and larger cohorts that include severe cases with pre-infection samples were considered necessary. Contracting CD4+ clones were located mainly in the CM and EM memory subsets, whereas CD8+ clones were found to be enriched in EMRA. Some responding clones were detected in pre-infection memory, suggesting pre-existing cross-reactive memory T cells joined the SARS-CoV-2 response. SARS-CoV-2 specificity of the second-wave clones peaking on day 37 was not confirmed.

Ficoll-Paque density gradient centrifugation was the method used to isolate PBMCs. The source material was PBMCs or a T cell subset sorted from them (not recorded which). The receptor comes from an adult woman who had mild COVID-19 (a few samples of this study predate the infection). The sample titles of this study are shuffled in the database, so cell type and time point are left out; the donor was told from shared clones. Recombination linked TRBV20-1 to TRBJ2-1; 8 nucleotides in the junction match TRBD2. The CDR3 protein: CSARDSAGLGNEQFF. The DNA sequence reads TGCAGTGCTAGAGACTCCGCGGGACTAGGAAATGAGCAGTTCTTC.